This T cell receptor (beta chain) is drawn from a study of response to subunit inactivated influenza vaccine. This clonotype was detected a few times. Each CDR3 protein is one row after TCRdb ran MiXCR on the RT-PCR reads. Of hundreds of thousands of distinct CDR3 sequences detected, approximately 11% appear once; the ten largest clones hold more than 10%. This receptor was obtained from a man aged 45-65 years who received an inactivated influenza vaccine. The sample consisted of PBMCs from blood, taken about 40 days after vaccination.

The CDR3 coding sequence is TGCGCCAGCAGCTTGGAGGCTGTGAGAGGTTACGAGCAGTACTTC. Its translation is CASSLEAVRGYEQYF. The chain uses TRBV5-1 and TRBJ2-7; D gene ambiguous. The germline V gene encodes CDR1 SGHRS and CDR2 YFSETQ. With 0 bases removed from V and 4 bases from J, the gap between germline ends came to 14 bases. This CDR3 is 15 amino acids long. The entire variable domain, with the rest obtained from reference TRBV5-1 and TRBJ2-7, is as follows: KAGVTQTPRYLIKTRGQQVTLSCSPISGHRSVSWYQQTPGQGLQFLFEYFSETQRNKGNFPGRFSGRQFSNSRSEMNVSTLELGDSALYLCASSLEAVRGYEQYFGPGTRLTVT.